This passage covers 7 T cell receptor beta chains from one sample sequenced in a study of cytomegalovirus exposure and HLA in healthy donors. The PCR had 60 Vbeta and 13 Jbeta primers. Produced via immunoSEQ multiplex PCR; TCRdb's table is partial and in-frame only. The sample lists 150,000 to 180,000 clones, about 80% occurring once. The source material was PBMCs. These receptors were taken from a young man in good health and CMV-seropositive.

The chain recombines TRBV7-9 with TRBJ2-3; 7 bases map to TRBD1. Germline V gives CDR1 SEHNR, CDR2 FQNEAQ (reference sequence). The CDR3 is 19 amino acids. V shed 4 bases, J shed 1 base, and the junction held 17 bases outside the gene matches. The CDR3 protein is CASSSPRTGWFRGTDTQYF. CDR3 sequence (DNA): TGTGCCAGCAGCTCACCCAGGACAGGATGGTTTCGAGGCACAGATACGCAGTATTTT.

The chain is built from TRBV5-4 and TRBJ2-5; possibly TRBD2 for D (5 bases). The CDR3 contains 15 residues. Germline lookup yields CDR1 SGHNT and CDR2 YYREEE (reference sequence). V was cut by 4 bases and J by 5 bases, with 18 bases left in between. The CDR3 sequence is CASSPGSLARETQYF. The DNA for the CDR3 is TGTGCCAGCAGCCCCGGATCTCTAGCACGGGAGACCCAGTACTTC.

The chain employs TRBV28 and TRBJ2-1, with D hard to call. Germline lookup yields CDR1 MDHEN and CDR2 SYDVKM. Trimming took off 1 base at V and 9 bases at J, with 7 bases between the two ends. The CDR3 covers 12 residues. CDR3 sequence: CASSLSVVEQFF. CDR3 nucleotides: TGTGCCAGCAGTTTATCAGTCGTTGAGCAGTTCTTC.

The CDR3 here is CASSAGLAGVTDTQYF. In DNA form, the CDR3 reads TGTGCCAGCTCAGCGGGTCTAGCGGGGGTCACAGATACGCAGTATTTT. V is TRBV18 and J is TRBJ2-3, with 10 bases fitting TRBD2. This CDR3 comprises 16 residues. After removal of 5 bases from V and 2 bases from J, the junction contained 7 bases not matched to a gene. Germline V gives CDR1 KGHSH, CDR2 LQKENI.

This rearrangement joins TRBV6-5 to TRBJ2-2, with a tentative D call TRBD2 (7 bases). The CDR3 spans 15 residues. CDR1 is MNHEY, CDR2 SVGAGI, per germline. The V and J ends lost 4 bases and 3 bases respectively, with 12 bases between them. The CDR3 loop reads CASSFEGGDTGELFF. CDR3 DNA: TGTGCCAGCAGTTTTGAAGGGGGGGACACCGGGGAGCTGTTTTTT.

The chain uses TRBV19 and TRBJ1-4, with 9 bases lining up with TRBD1. This CDR3 has 17 residues. V lost 5 bases, J lost 10 bases, and 17 bases stayed unmatched. CDR1 and CDR2 from the germline V gene are LNHDA and SQIVND (reference sequence). The CDR3 region has the DNA TGTGCCAGTAGTCCAGGACAGGGGAGTGCCTCGGTTGGAAAACTGTTTTTT. Residues: CASSPGQGSASVGKLFF.

This chain's CDR3 is CASTYEGNRVTDTQYF. CDR3 DNA sequence: TGCGCCAGCACGTACGAGGGGAACAGGGTCACAGATACGCAGTATTTT. The V call is TRBV10-2, the J call TRBJ2-3; tentative D call: TRBD1 (6 bases). The CDR3 totals 16 residues. V was cut by 7 bases and J by 2 bases, with 19 bases left in between. Germline loops: CDR1 WSHSY, CDR2 SAAADI.